This TCR beta chain derives from a study of shared clonotypes between healthy human individuals. Study-wide points: Generally, estimated richness proved larger in naive subsets than it did in memory subsets. Non-shared clonotypes were found to have lower generation probabilities than the clonotypes that were shared by all four of the sorted-subset donors.

It was CD45RO-negative cells, positively selected for CCR7, that made up naive CD8 cells, with terminally differentiated effector memory CD45RA+ cells excluded. Several immunoSEQ 96-well plates shared each subset's DNA, each plate a replicate. Authors' analysis steps: ImmunoSEQ junction-only sequences lacked quality scores, so their filtering differed. Method: immunoSEQ multiplex PCR; TCRdb's copy keeps in-frame clones and lacks some. Clone size and the V and J calls come from that table; the DNA yielded D and trimming. The sample contains just over 2,000,000 clones, just under 95% of which appear only once. This CDR3 comprises 15 residues. Germline V gene lookup returns CDR1 MGHRA and CDR2 YSYEKL. V lost 0 bases to trimming and J lost 6 bases; unmatched junction nucleotides: 7. Points on this clone: What it binds is not known.

Source material: naive CD8+ T cells sorted from blood. V is TRBV4-1 and J is TRBJ1-1, with 7 bases that match TRBD1. The TCR originated in a man aged 18 to 29 in good health. In DNA form, the CDR3 reads TGCGCCAGCAGCCAAGATAGGACAGGAGGCCCTGAAGCTTTCTTT. Amino acids: CASSQDRTGGPEAFF.